These 9 T cell receptor beta chains came from one sample sequenced in a study of OX40 agonist ivuxolimab in advanced cancers. Measured with immunoSEQ multiplex PCR; TCRdb has only the in-frame clones, and not every one. The sample has 75,000 to 100,000 clones; 87% are singletons. The material sequenced was CD4+ or CD8+ T cells sorted from blood, taken in a trial of the OX40 agonist ivuxolimab. The receptors were sampled from an adult with an advanced solid tumor such as melanoma, head and neck, liver or kidney cancer.

This chain uses TRBV7-7 with TRBJ2-2, with D possibly matching TRBD1 (5 bases). Germline loops: CDR1 SSHAT, CDR2 FNYEAQ (reference sequence). The CDR3 is 12 amino acids. Trimming took off 1 base at V and 15 bases at J, with 12 bases between the two ends. The DNA of the CDR3 is TGTGCCAGCAGCTTAGTGGACACGGCGGTGTTTTTT. It yields the protein CASSLVDTAVFF. Full variable domain (outside the CDR3, taken from reference TRBV7-7 and TRBJ2-2): GAGVSQSPRYKVTKRGQDVTLRCDPISSHATLYWYQQALGQGPEFLTYFNYEAQPDKSGLPSDRFSAERPEGSISTLTIQRTEQRDSAMYRCASSLVDTAVFFGEGSRLTVL.

This clone was counted a few times. The CDR3 sequence: CASSPDSSQPQHF. The CDR3 DNA reads as TGCGCCAGCAGCCCGGACAGTAGTCAGCCCCAGCATTTT. This rearrangement joins TRBV4-1 to TRBJ1-5, with D tentatively TRBD1 (6 bases). The CDR3 covers 13 residues. Germline V gene data show CDR1 as MGHRA and CDR2 as YSYEKL. Trimming left V 4 bases short and J 6 bases short, with 10 bases between.

This clone was seen a handful of times. The rearrangement joins TRBV29-1 to TRBJ1-1; D is unresolved. In germline, CDR1 is SQVTM, CDR2 ANQGSEA. V lost 4 bases and J 0 bases, leaving 9 bases between the germline ends. The CDR3 consists of 13 residues. The CDR3 DNA sequence: TGCAGCGTTGGTCCGGTGCTGAACACTGAAGCTTTCTTT. Protein product: CSVGPVLNTEAFF.

A remark on this clone: At the DNA level, this CDR3 is encoded by other sequences in the same sample as well. The chain is built from TRBV19 and TRBJ2-7; D ambiguous. The CDR3 is 13 residues long. V was clipped by 9 bases and J by 2 bases, with 14 bases between them. Germline assignment: CDR1 LNHDA and CDR2 SQIVND (reference sequence). The chain's CDR3 is CASRAGRTYEQYF. The CDR3 DNA reads as TGTGCCAGCCGGGCCGGCCGTACCTACGAGCAGTACTTC.

The chain is built from TRBV19 and TRBJ1-5, with D uncertain. Germline values: CDR1 LNHDA, CDR2 SQIVND (reference sequence). There are 12 residues in the CDR3. V lost 8 bases and J lost 9, with 14 bases in between. The CDR3 region has the DNA TGTGCCAGTCCTAGAGCTAATAGGCCCCAGCATTTT. As protein: CASPRANRPQHF. The full variable domain, its missing parts supplied by reference TRBV19 and TRBJ1-5, is DGGITQSPKYLFRKEGQNVTLSCEQNLNHDAMYWYRQDPGQGLRLIYYSQIVNDFQKGDIAEGYSVSREKKESFPLTVTSAQKNPTAFYLCASPRANRPQHFGDGTRLSIL.

J is TRBJ1-4 and V is TRBV18, with D possibly being TRBD1 (5 bases). Germline V lookup: CDR1 KGHSH, CDR2 LQKENI. This CDR3 comprises 14 residues. Deletions cut 6 bases from V and 8 bases from J, with 16 bases between. The CDR3 DNA is TGTGCCAGCTCGGGAGGCCGAAGGGGCGAAAAACTGTTTTTT. Amino acids: CASSGGRRGEKLFF.

V usage is TRBV14 and J usage is TRBJ1-1; TRBD1 matches at 7 bases. V lost 4 bases and J lost 2; bases outside the gene matches: 10. CDR3 size: 16 residues. CDR1 and CDR2 (germline): SGHDN, FVKESK. The chain's CDR3 is CASSRGDRRTNTEAFF. For the CDR3, the DNA is TGTGCCAGCAGCCGAGGGGACAGAAGAACAAACACTGAAGCTTTCTTT.

The DNA for the CDR3 is TGTGCCAGCAGCCGGACGGGACAGTTTAATGAAAAACTGTTTTTT. It is translated as CASSRTGQFNEKLFF. J is TRBJ1-4 and V is TRBV5-5; 7 bases are shared with TRBD1. The CDR3 consists of 15 residues. The ends lost 4 bases at V and 4 bases at J; junction bases unmatched: 7. In germline, CDR1 is SGHKS, CDR2 YYEKEE (reference sequence).

This clone was recorded only once. V is TRBV4-1 and J is TRBJ1-2; D gene uncertain. Germline values: CDR1 MGHRA, CDR2 YSYEKL. V was shortened by 3 bases and J by 8 bases, with 10 bases between the two germline ends. The CDR3 consists of 12 residues. CDR3 in DNA: TGCGCCAGCAGCCACCCCCTCGGCGGCTACACCTTC. It is translated as CASSHPLGGYTF.